This T cell receptor beta chain originates from a study of T cell responses to AZD1222 COVID-19 vaccine. Overall study results and limits: Spike-specific TCR breadth and depth were elevated following two AZD1222 doses. Repertoires were collected only later (after the peak T cell response had occurred).

The CDR3 spans 17 residues. A remark on this clone: Its antigen is undetermined.

The table came from immunoSEQ multiplex PCR; TCRdb's copy has only in-frame clones and leaves some out. This sample has approximately 110,000 clones, with about 85% found just once. The chain combines TRBV21-1 with TRBJ1-3; TRBD1 was called by the table and not checked on the DNA. TRBV21-1 is marked as a pseudogene. This receptor was obtained from an adult in good health. This specimen consisted of peripheral blood, obtained on day 0 of AZD1222 vaccination. The CDR3 reads CASSHFPGQGIGNTIYF. CDR3 bases: TGTGCCAGCAGCCACTTCCCGGGACAGGGTATAGGAAACACCATATATTTT.